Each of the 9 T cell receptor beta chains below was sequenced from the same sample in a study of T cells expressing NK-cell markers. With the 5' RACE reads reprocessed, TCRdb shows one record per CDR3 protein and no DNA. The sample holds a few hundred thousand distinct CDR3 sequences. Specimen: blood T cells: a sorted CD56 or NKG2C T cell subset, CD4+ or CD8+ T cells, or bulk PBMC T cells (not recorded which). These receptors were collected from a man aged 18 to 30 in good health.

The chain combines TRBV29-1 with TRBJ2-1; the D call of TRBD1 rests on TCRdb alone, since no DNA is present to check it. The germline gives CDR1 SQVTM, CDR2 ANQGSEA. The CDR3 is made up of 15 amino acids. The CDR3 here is CSVGGDRGIGNEQFF.

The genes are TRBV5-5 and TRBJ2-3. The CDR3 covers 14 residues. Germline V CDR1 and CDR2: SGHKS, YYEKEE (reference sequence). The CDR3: CASSPAAITDTQYF.

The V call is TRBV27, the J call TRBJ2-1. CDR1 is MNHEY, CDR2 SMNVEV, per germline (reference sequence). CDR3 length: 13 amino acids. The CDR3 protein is CASSFALSNEQFF.

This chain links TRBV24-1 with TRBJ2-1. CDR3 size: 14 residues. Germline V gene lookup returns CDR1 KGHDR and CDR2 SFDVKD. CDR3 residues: CATSDRSSYNEQFF.

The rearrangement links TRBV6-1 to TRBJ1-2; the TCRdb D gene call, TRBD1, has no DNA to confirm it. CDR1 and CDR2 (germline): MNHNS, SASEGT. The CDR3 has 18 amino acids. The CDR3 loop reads CASSQREGAGTGIYGYTF.

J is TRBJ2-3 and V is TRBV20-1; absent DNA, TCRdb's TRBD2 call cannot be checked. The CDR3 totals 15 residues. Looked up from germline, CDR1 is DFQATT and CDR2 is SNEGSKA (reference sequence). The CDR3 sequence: CSVLWKAGTTDTQYF.

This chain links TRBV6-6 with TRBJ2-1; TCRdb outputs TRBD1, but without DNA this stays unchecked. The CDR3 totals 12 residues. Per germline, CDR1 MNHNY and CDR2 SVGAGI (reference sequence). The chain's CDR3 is CASSYSRPEQFF.

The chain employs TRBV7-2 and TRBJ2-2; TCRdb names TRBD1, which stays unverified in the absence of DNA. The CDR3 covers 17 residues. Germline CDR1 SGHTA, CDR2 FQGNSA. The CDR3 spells CASSLGGPGVNTGELFF.

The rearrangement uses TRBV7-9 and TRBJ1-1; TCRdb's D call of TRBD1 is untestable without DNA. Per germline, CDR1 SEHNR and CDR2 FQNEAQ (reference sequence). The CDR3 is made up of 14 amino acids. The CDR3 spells CASSLGQLNTEAFF.